This is a list of T cell receptor beta chains from one sample in a study of blood T cell repertoires in COVID-19. Assay: immunoSEQ multiplex PCR; the TCRdb copy retains only in-frame clones and omits some. Seen here are 150,000 to 200,000 clones, 82% observed once, and the top ten hold 22%. The sequenced sample consisted of peripheral blood. The receptors originated from an elderly woman with acute or convalescent COVID-19. The CDR3 runs from the conserved cysteine through the conserved F or W. Fields, in order: V gene, clone size, J gene, D gene, CDR3 DNA, CDR3 protein. A D gene is named only where the DNA matches it firmly. Expanded clones are given a class, and other clones once, few, many or no size at all.

V: TRBV6-1
size: -
J: TRBJ2-5
D: TRBD2
DNA: TGTGCCAGCAGTGAACAACCGACGGGGAGGGCCAGGGAGACCCAGTACTTC
CDR3: CASSEQPTGRARETQYF

V: TRBV30
size: -
J: TRBJ1-1
D: -
DNA: TGTGCCTGGAATTCGTATGGAACGCCCGGGGTCACTGAAGCTTTCTTT
CDR3: CAWNSYGTPGVTEAFF

V: TRBV6-5
size: -
J: TRBJ1-1
D: -
DNA: TGTGCCACTTCGGGACATCTGAACACTGAAGCTTTCTTT
CDR3: CATSGHLNTEAFF

V: TRBV30
size: -
J: TRBJ1-3
D: -
DNA: TGTGCCTGGAACTCAGGGTCTGGAAACACCATATATTTT
CDR3: CAWNSGSGNTIYF

V: TRBV5-1
size: -
J: TRBJ2-6
D: TRBD1
DNA: TGCGCCAGCAGCTTGACAGGGGACTCTGGGGCCAACGTCCTGACTTTC
CDR3: CASSLTGDSGANVLTF

V: TRBV18
size: -
J: TRBJ1-1
D: -
DNA: TGTGCCAGCTCACCCGCGGGAGGGGCGCCACCCATGAACACTGAAGCTTTCTTT
CDR3: CASSPAGGAPPMNTEAFF

V: TRBV5-6
size: -
J: TRBJ2-5
D: TRBD1
DNA: TGTGCCAGCAGTCTACAGGGGATTGACCAAGAGACCCAGTACTTC
CDR3: CASSLQGIDQETQYF

V: TRBV12-5
size: -
J: TRBJ2-5
D: TRBD2
DNA: TGTGCTAGTGGTTTGACGATGACCGGGACTAGCGGGAGAGAGAAAGAGACCCAGTACTTC
CDR3: CASGLTMTGTSGREKETQYF

V: TRBV19
size: -
J: TRBJ1-1
D: TRBD1
DNA: TGTGCCAGTAGTCCCGGGGTTTACAGGGGGCGAGCTTTCTTT
CDR3: CASSPGVYRGRAFF

V: TRBV19
size: once
J: TRBJ2-3
D: -
DNA: TGTGCCAGTAGTCCGCGACAGGAGATAGATACGCAGTATTTT
CDR3: CASSPRQEIDTQYF

V: TRBV7-9
size: -
J: TRBJ1-2
D: -
DNA: TGTGCCAGCAGCCCACAGGGATTCAACTATGGCTACACCTTC
CDR3: CASSPQGFNYGYTF

V: TRBV4-2
size: -
J: TRBJ2-5
D: TRBD1
DNA: TGTGCCAGCAGCCAAGATATAGGGGGCAGGGGACGGGTCGGGAAAGAGACCCAGTACTTC
CDR3: CASSQDIGGRGRVGKETQYF

V: TRBV19
size: -
J: TRBJ2-2
D: -
DNA: TGTGCCAGTAGTATAGATCACGGGACCGGGGAGCTGTTTTTT
CDR3: CASSIDHGTGELFF

V: TRBV7-6
size: -
J: TRBJ2-2
D: TRBD2
DNA: TGTGCCAGCAGCCTGGAGCGGGAGGACACCGGGGAGCTGTTTTTT
CDR3: CASSLEREDTGELFF

V: TRBV9
size: -
J: TRBJ2-2
D: TRBD2
DNA: TGTGCCAGCAGCGTTAGCGGGAGTATCACCGGGGAGCTGTTTTTT
CDR3: CASSVSGSITGELFF

V: TRBV11-3
size: -
J: TRBJ2-7
D: -
DNA: TGTGCCAGCAGCAAACTAGTTTTTCACTACGAGCAGTACTTC
CDR3: CASSKLVFHYEQYF

V: TRBV4-1
size: -
J: TRBJ1-1
D: -
DNA: TGCGCCAGCAGCTCGCTCATCGTAGGGAGCACTGAAGCTTTCTTT
CDR3: CASSSLIVGSTEAFF

V: TRBV5-6
size: -
J: TRBJ2-2
D: TRBD2
DNA: TGTGCCAGCAGGGGACTAGCGGAACGCACCGGGGAGCTGTTTTTT
CDR3: CASRGLAERTGELFF

V: TRBV19
size: -
J: TRBJ1-1
D: -
DNA: TGTGCCAGTGGACAGCCGAGAACTGAAGCTTTCTTT
CDR3: CASGQPRTEAFF

V: TRBV2
size: few
J: TRBJ1-5
D: TRBD1
DNA: TGTGCCACCGGAATGGACAGGGCTCAGCCCCAGCATTTT
CDR3: CATGMDRAQPQHF

V: TRBV7-2
size: -
J: TRBJ2-2
D: TRBD2
DNA: TGTGCCAGCAGCTTAACTAGCGGGAACACCGGGGAGCTGTTTTTT
CDR3: CASSLTSGNTGELFF

V: TRBV19
size: -
J: TRBJ1-4
D: TRBD1
DNA: TGTGCCAGTAGTAAGACCGGGACAGGCTACCCTAATGAAAAACTGTTTTTT
CDR3: CASSKTGTGYPNEKLFF

V: TRBV12-3/TRBV12-4
size: -
J: TRBJ1-1
D: -
DNA: TGTGCCAGCAGTTTGGGAGGGAACACTGAAGCTTTCTTT
CDR3: CASSLGGNTEAFF

V: TRBV30
size: -
J: TRBJ1-5
D: -
DNA: TGTGCCTGGAGTGGCCCGGGAGGCAATCAGCCCCAGCATTTT
CDR3: CAWSGPGGNQPQHF

V: TRBV7-9
size: few
J: TRBJ1-2
D: TRBD1
DNA: TGTGCCAGCAGCGCTGCTTGGACAGGGGATGGCTACACCTTC
CDR3: CASSAAWTGDGYTF

V: TRBV7-7
size: -
J: TRBJ2-7
D: -
DNA: TGTGCCAGCAGCTTAGGCGTAGGGAGCTCCTACGAGCAGTACTTC
CDR3: CASSLGVGSSYEQYF

V: TRBV27
size: -
J: TRBJ2-5
D: -
DNA: TGTGCCAGCAGTTTACTTCAGGGAGAGACCCAGTACTTC
CDR3: CASSLLQGETQYF

V: TRBV7-2
size: -
J: TRBJ2-7
D: TRBD1
DNA: TGTGCCAGCAGCCTCACAGGGGGTTCCGGGTACGAGCAGTACTTC
CDR3: CASSLTGGSGYEQYF

V: TRBV5-1
size: -
J: TRBJ1-2
D: TRBD1
DNA: TGCGCCAGCAGCCGATTACGACAGGGGTCGATCGGCTACACCTTC
CDR3: CASSRLRQGSIGYTF

V: TRBV5-1
size: -
J: TRBJ2-7
D: -
DNA: TGCGCCAGCAGCTTGAGTAGCGCTGCCTACGAGCAGTACTTC
CDR3: CASSLSSAAYEQYF

V: TRBV18
size: -
J: TRBJ2-2
D: TRBD1
DNA: TGTGCCAGCTCACCTCCTTCTTGGACAGGTGCGGCCAACACCGGGGAGCTGTTTTTT
CDR3: CASSPPSWTGAANTGELFF

V: TRBV12-5
size: -
J: TRBJ1-6
D: TRBD1
DNA: TGTGCTAGTGGTTTGGGAACAGGGGGCTCCTATAATTCACCCCTCCACTTT
CDR3: CASGLGTGGSYNSPLHF

V: TRBV5-1
size: -
J: TRBJ2-2
D: TRBD2
DNA: TGCGCCAGCAGCTCATCGGTGTGGAGCGGGAGGGTGGATGGCACCGGGGAGCTGTTTTTT
CDR3: CASSSSVWSGRVDGTGELFF

V: TRBV11-3
size: few
J: TRBJ2-6
D: TRBD1
DNA: TGTGCCAGCAGCCATGATGGACAGGGCTCTGGGGCCAACGTCCTGACTTTC
CDR3: CASSHDGQGSGANVLTF

V: TRBV19
size: -
J: TRBJ2-1
D: TRBD2
DNA: TGTGCCAGTAGTATGGGCGGGAGTGCCTACAATGAGCAGTTCTTC
CDR3: CASSMGGSAYNEQFF

V: TRBV18
size: -
J: TRBJ1-4
D: -
DNA: TGTGCCAGCTCACCCGGTAGGGGAAAGAATGAAAAACTGTTTTTT
CDR3: CASSPGRGKNEKLFF

V: TRBV5-8
size: -
J: TRBJ2-1
D: -
DNA: TGTGCCAGCAGCTTGGCCAGGGGCGGACTCAATGAGCAGTTCTTC
CDR3: CASSLARGGLNEQFF

V: TRBV11-2
size: -
J: TRBJ2-5
D: TRBD1
DNA: TGTGCCAGCAGCTTAGCCCCGGGACAGGGGGCTTTAGGGACCCAGTACTTC
CDR3: CASSLAPGQGALGTQYF

V: TRBV10-2
size: few
J: TRBJ2-7
D: -
DNA: TGCGCCAGCAGTGAGTCGGGCCAGGGGAGAGGGGAGCAGTACTTC
CDR3: CASSESGQGRGEQYF

V: TRBV29-1
size: -
J: TRBJ2-5
D: -
DNA: TGCAGCGTCAACCGGGACCAAGAGACCCAGTACTTC
CDR3: CSVNRDQETQYF

V: TRBV5-1
size: -
J: TRBJ2-7
D: TRBD2
DNA: TGCGCCAGCAGCTTGGCCGGGGAGGGTTGGTCCTACGAGCAGTACTTC
CDR3: CASSLAGEGWSYEQYF

V: TRBV5-6
size: -
J: TRBJ2-3
D: -
DNA: TGTGCCAGCAGCTCCCTTAAGGCGGACACAGATACGCAGTATTTT
CDR3: CASSSLKADTDTQYF

V: TRBV6-6
size: -
J: TRBJ1-1
D: -
DNA: TGTGCCAGCAGCGAACAGGGTGGGTACACTGAAGCTTTCTTT
CDR3: CASSEQGGYTEAFF

V: TRBV6-5
size: -
J: TRBJ1-1
D: TRBD1
DNA: TGTGCCAGCAGTTCCCCCCGACAGGGGGCGAAGACTGAAGCTTTCTTT
CDR3: CASSSPRQGAKTEAFF

V: TRBV5-1
size: -
J: TRBJ2-5
D: TRBD2
DNA: TGCGCCAGCAGCGGGGCGAGCGGGAGTATATCAGAGACCCAGTACTTC
CDR3: CASSGASGSISETQYF

V: TRBV5-1
size: -
J: TRBJ1-2
D: TRBD1
DNA: TGCGCCAGCAGCATCGGACAGGGGGCCAATAGCTACACCTTC
CDR3: CASSIGQGANSYTF

V: TRBV4-3
size: -
J: TRBJ2-1
D: TRBD1
DNA: TGCGCCAGCAGCCAAGATAGGGGACAGGCACTCTACAATGAGCAGTTCTTC
CDR3: CASSQDRGQALYNEQFF

V: TRBV27
size: -
J: TRBJ2-7
D: TRBD2
DNA: TGTGCCAGCAGCCCACGTGCGCTAGCGGGAGGCGAGCAGTACTTC
CDR3: CASSPRALAGGEQYF

V: TRBV3-1/TRBV3-2
size: -
J: TRBJ1-5
D: -
DNA: TGTGCCAGCAGCGCCAGATATAGCAATCAGCCCCAGCATTTT
CDR3: CASSARYSNQPQHF

V: TRBV7-2
size: -
J: TRBJ1-2
D: -
DNA: TGTGCCAGCAGCCCCCGGGGGGGCAGCTATGGCTACACCTTC
CDR3: CASSPRGGSYGYTF

V: TRBV20-1
size: -
J: TRBJ2-7
D: -
DNA: TGCAGTGCTAGTTTGGACAACTCCTACGAGCAGTACTTC
CDR3: CSASLDNSYEQYF

V: TRBV7-2
size: -
J: TRBJ2-1
D: TRBD2
DNA: TGTGCCAGCAGCCATACTAGCGGAGAGACTCTGGGGCATGAGCAGTTCTTC
CDR3: CASSHTSGETLGHEQFF

V: TRBV5-6
size: once
J: TRBJ2-7
D: -
DNA: TGTGCCAGCAGCTACGGGTCTGAGAAGGAGCAGTACTTC
CDR3: CASSYGSEKEQYF

V: TRBV9
size: -
J: TRBJ2-2
D: -
DNA: TGTGCCAGCAGCGTAGATCCGGGTGAAGGGGAGCTGTTTTTT
CDR3: CASSVDPGEGELFF